This entry lists 18 T cell receptor beta chains sequenced from one sample in a study of Graves' ophthalmopathy and Graves' hyperthyroidism. Amplification targeted the TCR beta CDR3 regions, with RNA transcripts as the source material. First-round RT-PCR with HTBI primers preceded a second-round multiplex PCR. Each CDR3 protein is one row after TCRdb ran MiXCR on the multiplex PCR reads. The table shows about 390,000 distinct CDR3 sequences, with 15% occurring only once. Input material: peripheral blood. These TCRs come from a woman between 18 and 29 years old with stable Graves' hyperthyroidism.

The CDR3, as DNA: TGCAGTGGACAAAGGGACAGTGCCTACGAGCAGTACTTC. This codes for CSGQRDSAYEQYF. This chain links TRBV20-1 with TRBJ2-7; the match to TRBD1 covers 7 bases. J gave up 2 bases and V 7 bases, and 8 bases lay outside the gene matches. Germline CDR1 reads DFQATT; CDR2 reads SNEGSKA (reference sequence). The CDR3 loop spans 13 amino acids.

This clonotype was detected a few times. The CDR3 loop reads CASMDGGYSYEQYF. The CDR3 region has the DNA TGTGCCAGTATGGACGGGGGGTACTCCTACGAGCAGTACTTC. The chain is built from TRBV19 and TRBJ2-7; TRBD2 aligns across 7 bases. The CDR3 has 14 amino acids. Germline V gives CDR1 LNHDA, CDR2 SQIVND (reference sequence). The ends lost 7 bases at V and 0 bases at J; junction bases unmatched: 6.

This clonotype was seen many times. The rearrangement joins TRBV12-3 or TRBV12-4 to TRBJ2-7; possibly TRBD2 for D (6 bases). Trimming removed 2 bases at V and 1 base at J, with 12 bases between. This CDR3 contains 15 residues. The CDR3 nucleotides are TGTGCCAGCAGTTTAACATCGGGACTGTCCTACGAGCAGTACTTC. Its translation: CASSLTSGLSYEQYF.

In its sample, this clonotype was seen many times. The chain recombines TRBV6-1 with TRBJ2-7; TRBD2 is a possible D gene (5 bases). Germline values: CDR1 MNHNS, CDR2 SASEGT. This CDR3 has 13 amino acids. V was clipped by 5 bases and J by 2 bases, with 10 bases between them. CDR3 residues: CASSRSGAYEQYF. CDR3 nucleotides: TGTGCCAGCAGTCGCTCCGGGGCCTACGAGCAGTACTTC.

This clonotype was seen a few times. The chain has TRBV2 and TRBJ1-3, with D unresolved. There are 16 residues in the CDR3. Germline assignment: CDR1 SNHLY and CDR2 FYNNEI. With 2 bases removed from V and 1 base from J, the gap between germline ends came to 12 bases. The CDR3 is CASSETGAGSGNTIYF. CDR3 DNA sequence: TGTGCCAGCAGTGAAACGGGCGCCGGTTCTGGAAACACCATATATTTT.

At least ten counts were recorded for this clonotype. The chain recombines TRBV6-1 with TRBJ1-2; no clear D gene. V shed 3 bases and J shed 2 bases, with 13 bases lying between them. CDR3 length: 15 amino acids. CDR1 is MNHNS, CDR2 SASEGT, per germline. In nucleotides, the CDR3 is TGTGCCAGCAGTGAGGATGGCAGGTCAAACTATGGCTACACCTTC. Translation: CASSEDGRSNYGYTF.

At least ten counts were recorded for this clonotype. V and J are TRBV2 and TRBJ1-2; D gene unclear. V was cut by 0 bases and J by 9 bases, with 8 bases left in between. The germline V gene has CDR1 SNHLY and CDR2 FYNNEI. The CDR3 is 12 residues long. The DNA of the CDR3 is TGTGCCAGCAGTGAAGCACGATGGAGCTACACCTTC. This sequence encodes CASSEARWSYTF.

At least ten counts were recorded for this clonotype. The V and J genes are TRBV7-3 and TRBJ2-2, with D perhaps TRBD2 (5 bases). In germline, CDR1 is SGHTA, CDR2 FQGTGA. The CDR3 length is 16 residues. V lost 3 bases and J lost 4, with 15 bases in between. The CDR3 DNA sequence: TGTGCCAGCAGCTTGGGCGGCGGGCCAGGCACCGGGGAGCTGTTTTTT. This gives the protein CASSLGGGPGTGELFF.

There are many counts of this clonotype. The chain employs TRBV4-2 and TRBJ2-7; no definite D call. Trimming removed 0 bases at V and 3 bases at J, with 3 bases between. Looked up from germline, CDR1 is LGHNA and CDR2 is YNFKEQ. This CDR3 has 12 amino acids. The chain's CDR3 is CASSQERYEQYF. The CDR3 nucleotides are TGTGCCAGCAGCCAAGAACGCTACGAGCAGTACTTC.

This clonotype was observed at least ten times. The V call is TRBV12-3 or TRBV12-4, the J call TRBJ1-1; the D gene is possibly TRBD1 (5 bases). V shed 2 bases and J shed 5 bases, with 12 bases lying between them. CDR3 length equals 14 residues. In nucleotides, the CDR3 is TGTGCCAGCAGTTTAAGAGGGGAGGAGACTGAAGCTTTCTTT. It is translated as CASSLRGEETEAFF.

This clonotype was found a few times. The chain recombines TRBV27 with TRBJ2-7; D may be TRBD2 (7 bases). Germline V CDR1 and CDR2: MNHEY, SMNVEV (reference sequence). The CDR3 spans 16 residues. The germline V and J ends were trimmed by 1 base and 4 bases, with 17 bases remaining between them. The CDR3 region has the DNA TGTGCCAGCAGTTTATATGGGGCCGGGGGGCTATACGAGCAGTACTTC. This codes for CASSLYGAGGLYEQYF.

This clonotype showed up many times. The rearrangement joins TRBV27 to TRBJ2-5; 15 bases are a match to TRBD2. The germline V gene has CDR1 MNHEY and CDR2 SMNVEV (reference sequence). The CDR3 runs to 18 residues. J was trimmed by 5 bases and V by 0 bases; bases with no gene match: 7. CDR3 in amino acids: CASSLSRTSGGAGETQYF. Here the CDR3 DNA reads TGTGCCAGCAGTTTATCGCGGACTAGCGGGGGGGCCGGGGAGACCCAGTACTTC.

This chain links TRBV11-2 with TRBJ1-1; 8 bases fit TRBD1. CDR1 SGHAT and CDR2 FQNNGV come from the germline V gene. CDR3 length: 18 amino acids. The trim removed 1 base at V and 1 base at J, leaving 11 bases unmatched. The CDR3 reads CASSLGIGRGRTNTEAFF. CDR3 nucleotides: TGTGCCAGCAGCTTAGGGATTGGCAGGGGGCGAACGAACACTGAAGCTTTCTTT.

The sample holds a few counts of this clonotype. The chain links TRBV6-2 or TRBV6-3 to TRBJ2-2; unclear D gene. There are 18 residues in the CDR3. CDR1 MNHEY and CDR2 SVGEGT come from the germline V gene. The germline V and J ends were trimmed by 0 bases and 1 base, with 15 bases remaining between them. The CDR3 protein is CASSYSSPRHLNTGELFF. The CDR3 region has the DNA TGTGCCAGCAGTTACTCGTCGCCGAGACACTTGAACACCGGGGAGCTGTTTTTT.

This clonotype has a count of ten or more. This rearrangement joins TRBV2 to TRBJ2-7; TRBD2 agrees at 7 bases. Germline V gives CDR1 SNHLY, CDR2 FYNNEI. The CDR3 is 13 residues long. The trim removed 5 bases at V and 6 bases at J, leaving 7 bases unmatched. This CDR3 reads CASSRGGSAEQYF. The CDR3 DNA reads TGTGCCAGCAGTCGCGGGGGATCGGCCGAGCAGTACTTC.

This clonotype was seen many times. The CDR3 DNA reads as TGTGCCAGCAGCTCCCTGACAATTCTTGGACAGCGAAAAAACTACGAGCAGTACTTC. Translating gives CASSSLTILGQRKNYEQYF. The chain carries TRBV11-3 and TRBJ2-7, with a possible D match to TRBD1 (6 bases). The germline V and J ends were trimmed by 4 bases and 3 bases, with 28 bases remaining between them. This CDR3 is 19 amino acids long. CDR1 is SGHNT, CDR2 YENEEA, per germline.

This clonotype was seen at least ten times. The rearrangement links TRBV9 to TRBJ1-1; D ambiguous. This CDR3 spans 13 amino acids. V lost 3 bases and J lost 0, with 6 bases in between. Germline V CDR1 and CDR2: SGDLS, YYNGEE. CDR3 region: CASSEEMNTEAFF. CDR3 coding DNA: TGTGCCAGCAGCGAAGAGATGAACACTGAAGCTTTCTTT.

Many counts were recorded for this clonotype. CDR3 sequence reads: CASSIPYGYTF. CDR3 DNA: TGTGCCAGTAGTATTCCTTATGGCTACACCTTC. V is TRBV19 and J is TRBJ1-2; D uncertain. The CDR3 is made up of 11 amino acids. V gave up 3 bases and J gave up 5 bases, with 4 bases separating them. Germline CDR1 reads LNHDA; CDR2 reads SQIVND (reference sequence).